The 20 T cell receptor beta chains below all came from one sample that was sequenced in a study of identical twins. TCRdb recomputed calls from the 5' RACE reads with MiXCR, one row per CDR3 protein. This sample yields fewer than 900,000 distinct CDR3 sequences, of which 15% to 20% are seen a single time; about 12% belongs to the top ten. The same data also went into a second study, on T cells expressing NK-cell markers.

The sample taken for sequencing was PBMCs. These receptor sequences come from a woman aged 18-29 years in good health.

The table lists this clonotype with a few counts. The chain has TRBV27 and TRBJ2-7; D unclear. The CDR3 has 13 residues. V lost 5 bases to trimming and J lost 3 bases, with 11 bases between them. The germline V gene encodes CDR1 MNHEY and CDR2 SMNVEV (reference sequence). The DNA of the CDR3 is TGTGCCAGCAGTACGCAGGCCCTCTACGAGCAGTACTTC. Amino acids: CASSTQALYEQYF.

The chain recombines TRBV27 with TRBJ2-7; 14 nucleotides line up with TRBD2. The length of the CDR3 is 15 residues. Germline values: CDR1 MNHEY, CDR2 SMNVEV (reference sequence). V gave up 5 bases and J gave up 6 bases; unmatched junction bases: 6. CDR3 nucleotide sequence: TGTGCCAGCAGTACCGGGACTAGCGGGAGAAGCGAGCAGTACTTC. It yields the protein CASSTGTSGRSEQYF.

This sequence joins TRBV20-1 and TRBJ2-5; D ambiguous. The germline V and J ends were trimmed by 6 bases and 2 bases, with 16 bases remaining between them. CDR3 length: 14 residues. CDR1 is DFQATT and CDR2 is SNEGSKA in the germline V gene (reference sequence). This CDR3 reads CSAQLDPEQETQYF. The CDR3 region has the DNA TGCAGTGCCCAGCTAGATCCGGAACAAGAGACCCAGTACTTC.

This sequence joins TRBV7-2 and TRBJ2-7; TRBD2 matches at 12 bases. This CDR3 has 15 amino acids. V dropped 2 bases and J dropped 6; count of bases not matched to a gene: 5. Germline values: CDR1 SGHTA, CDR2 FQGNSA. The CDR3 here is CASSLWGTSGFEQYF. Written as DNA, the CDR3 is TGTGCCAGCAGCTTATGGGGGACTAGCGGGTTCGAGCAGTACTTC.

This clonotype was observed a handful of times. The V gene is TRBV27, the J gene TRBJ2-3, with TRBD2 identical over 13 bases. Trimming cost V 3 bases and J 5 bases; bases outside gene matches: 5. Germline CDR1 and CDR2: MNHEY and SMNVEV (reference sequence). This CDR3 contains 16 residues. The CDR3 spells CASSFLGLAGEDTQYF. CDR3 DNA: TGTGCCAGCAGTTTCCTAGGACTAGCGGGAGAAGATACGCAGTATTTT.

This clonotype was counted between two and nine times. V gene TRBV5-1 combines with J gene TRBJ1-6; 9 nucleotides match TRBD1. The CDR3 runs to 15 residues. The germline V gene has CDR1 SGHRS and CDR2 YFSETQ. The V segment lost 0 bases and the J segment 10 bases; nucleotides outside the gene matches: 5. CDR3 residues: CASSLVGTGISPLHF. CDR3 nucleotide sequence: TGCGCCAGCAGCTTGGTTGGGACAGGGATCTCACCCCTCCACTTT. The whole variable domain, filled in from reference TRBV5-1 and TRBJ1-6, reads KAGVTQTPRYLIKTRGQQVTLSCSPISGHRSVSWYQQTPGQGLQFLFEYFSETQRNKGNFPGRFSGRQFSNSRSEMNVSTLELGDSALYLCASSLVGTGISPLHFGNGTRLTVT.

This clonotype occurred once. This chain connects TRBV5-1 to TRBJ2-7; the match to TRBD1 covers 11 bases. CDR1 is SGHRS, CDR2 YFSETQ, per germline. The CDR3 runs to 14 residues. The junction had 8 bases not matched to a gene; V was cut back by 4 bases and J by 8 bases. This CDR3 reads CASSLDRGRNKQYF. In DNA form, the CDR3 reads TGCGCCAGCAGCCTGGACAGGGGGCGCAACAAGCAGTACTTC.

This clonotype was recorded a few times. The CDR3 is CASSWATSGDTGELFF. In DNA, the CDR3 is TGTGCCAGCAGCTGGGCCACTAGCGGGGACACCGGGGAGCTGTTTTTT. This chain joins TRBV5-6 and TRBJ2-2; 10 positions agree with TRBD2. Germline V gives CDR1 SGHDT, CDR2 YYEEEE. This CDR3 spans 16 amino acids. V gave up 3 bases and J gave up 3 bases; unmatched junction bases: 5.

This clonotype has just a few counts. This chain links TRBV6-5 with TRBJ2-1, with TRBD2 as a possible D gene (5 bases). From germline, CDR1 is MNHEY and CDR2 SVGAGI. The CDR3 consists of 14 residues. V was clipped by 5 bases and J by 9 bases, with 17 bases between them. The CDR3 DNA is TGTGCCAGCAGTCTACTAGTGAAGGTTGGTGAGCAGTTCTTC. Its translation is CASSLLVKVGEQFF.

This clonotype was counted between two and nine times. This chain connects TRBV9 to TRBJ1-2; a weak D match, TRBD1 (6 bases). This CDR3 spans 12 amino acids. The V and J ends lost 4 bases and 8 bases respectively, with 12 bases between them. The germline V gene has CDR1 SGDLS and CDR2 YYNGEE. The CDR3 loop is CASSIDRSGYTF. DNA of the CDR3: TGTGCCAGCAGCATTGACAGGAGCGGCTACACCTTC.

The J gene is TRBJ2-7, the V gene TRBV10-3; 7 bases map to TRBD1. The CDR3 consists of 14 residues. Germline V gives CDR1 ENHRY, CDR2 SYGVKD. V lost 6 bases, J lost 0 bases, and 5 bases stayed unmatched. CDR3 protein: CAIRGQVSSYEQYF. The CDR3, as DNA: TGTGCCATCAGAGGACAGGTCAGCTCCTACGAGCAGTACTTC.

This clonotype turned up a few times. J is TRBJ1-1 and V is TRBV20-1; D may be TRBD1 (5 bases). V lost 4 bases and J lost 4, with 13 bases in between. This CDR3 region has 13 residues. Germline CDR1 is DFQATT and CDR2 is SNEGSKA (reference sequence). CDR3 nucleotides: TGCAGTGCTACCGGGACCGGTGGCACTGAAGCTTTCTTT. As protein: CSATGTGGTEAFF.

The gene calls are TRBV12-3 or TRBV12-4 and TRBJ2-5, with 10 positions matching TRBD2. The junction had 4 bases not matched to a gene; V was cut back by 3 bases and J by 3 bases. The CDR3 has 15 residues. The CDR3 protein is CASSLYSGGEETQYF. The CDR3 DNA is TGTGCCAGCAGTTTGTACAGCGGGGGGGAAGAGACCCAGTACTTC.

This rearrangement joins TRBV20-1 to TRBJ2-3; D gene ambiguous. The V end lost 6 bases, the J end lost 6 bases, and 25 bases lay between the germline ends. Germline V CDR1 and CDR2: DFQATT, SNEGSKA (reference sequence). CDR3 length: 16 amino acids. CDR3 coding DNA: TGCAGTGCGAAGAGTTTGTCGCTCGGGCAGCCCGATACGCAGTATTTT. The encoded protein is CSAKSLSLGQPDTQYF.

This clonotype was counted many times. The V gene is TRBV5-6, the J gene TRBJ1-6; D ambiguous. From germline, CDR1 is SGHDT and CDR2 YYEEEE. The CDR3 sequence is 17 residues long. Trimming cost V 4 bases and J 0 bases, with 14 bases left between them. The CDR3 DNA follows: TGTGCCAGCAGCGTCACGGCGGGGAGCTCCTATAATTCACCCCTCCACTTT. Amino acids: CASSVTAGSSYNSPLHF.

The chain uses TRBV7-2 and TRBJ2-3; a possible D gene is TRBD2 (6 bases). Germline values: CDR1 SGHTA, CDR2 FQGNSA. Deletions cut 5 bases from V and 4 bases from J, with 22 bases between. This CDR3 contains 17 residues. The CDR3 DNA sequence: TGTGCCAGCAGCGGCCCTAGCGCCCCGACGAGGGCAGATACGCAGTATTTT. This gives the protein CASSGPSAPTRADTQYF.

The V and J genes are TRBV5-5 and TRBJ2-1, with D tentatively TRBD2 (5 bases). Germline V gives CDR1 SGHKS, CDR2 YYEKEE (reference sequence). The CDR3 is 13 residues long. The V and J ends lost 4 bases and 10 bases respectively, with 15 bases between them. For the CDR3, the DNA is TGTGCCAGCAGCCGACCGATAGCGTTCGAGCAGTTCTTC. Translation gives CASSRPIAFEQFF. Supplemented by reference TRBV5-5 and TRBJ2-1, the full variable domain reads DAGVTQSPTHLIKTRGQQVTLRCSPISGHKSVSWYQQVLGQGPQFIFQYYEKEERGRGNFPDRFSARQFPNYSSELNVNALLLGDSALYLCASSRPIAFEQFFGPGTRLTVL.

This clonotype was counted between two and nine times. CDR3 sequence reads: CASSSLGSGAPDTQYF. DNA for the CDR3: TGTGCCAGCAGTTCGCTCGGTAGCGGGGCTCCAGATACGCAGTATTTT. V and J are TRBV27 and TRBJ2-3; 8 bases fit TRBD2. The CDR3 consists of 16 residues. Germline loops: CDR1 MNHEY, CDR2 SMNVEV (reference sequence). V shed 4 bases, J shed 4 bases, and the junction held 10 bases outside the gene matches.

This clonotype was seen ten or more times. The gene calls are TRBV10-3 and TRBJ2-5; 8 bases match TRBD1. Germline loops: CDR1 ENHRY, CDR2 SYGVKD. The CDR3 contains 15 residues. Losses at the gene ends were 4 bases for V and 5 bases for J; bases not matched to a gene: 9. The CDR3, as DNA: TGTGCCATCAGTGCCGGACAGGGCGCGAGGGAGACCCAGTACTTC. As protein: CAISAGQGARETQYF.

The V and J genes are TRBV5-1 and TRBJ1-6, with D possibly being TRBD1 (6 bases). CDR1 SGHRS and CDR2 YFSETQ come from the germline V gene. This CDR3 is 16 amino acids long. The V end was cut by 6 bases, the J end by 4 bases, with 17 bases between. The CDR3 spells CASTTGGTRYNSPLHF. Written as DNA, the CDR3 is TGCGCCAGCACAACCGGGGGGACAAGGTATAATTCACCCCTCCACTTT.